This T cell receptor (beta chain) was profiled in a study of blood T cell repertoires in COVID-19. The overall study: The United States, Italy and Spain provided the acute and convalescent COVID-19 samples. The analysed material was cDNA or gDNA that came from T cells, B-cell-depleted T cells, or PBMCs.

How the authors handled the data: Estimated nucleated cell counts came from reference gene primer amplification. The table came from immunoSEQ multiplex PCR; TCRdb's copy has only in-frame clones and leaves some out. V, J and clone size are those of that table, while D and trimming were read from the DNA. Here the sample spans under 80,000 clones, more than 75% being singletons. Trimming cost V 4 bases and J 4 bases, with 10 bases left between them. The CDR3 covers 12 residues. Germline V gene lookup returns CDR1 SQVTM and CDR2 ANQGSEA. This receptor was taken from a human donor in a cohort sampled during active COVID-19. The chain couples TRBV29-1 to TRBJ1-2; D is undetermined. The sequenced material came from peripheral blood. This CDR3 reads CSVAGLGYGYTF. In DNA form, the CDR3 reads TGCAGCGTTGCCGGGTTGGGCTATGGCTACACCTTC.